The 22 T cell receptor beta chains presented below share a single source sample, sequenced in a study of OX40 agonist ivuxolimab in advanced cancers. Using immunoSEQ multiplex PCR, the repertoire was profiled, and TCRdb retains in-frame clones only, with some absent. The sample shows tens of thousands of clones, about 87% of them seen only once. The sequencing used CD4+ or CD8+ T cells sorted from blood, collected in a trial of the OX40 agonist ivuxolimab. All receptors derive from an adult with an advanced solid tumor such as melanoma, head and neck, liver or kidney cancer.

In DNA form, the CDR3 reads TGTGCCAGCAGTCCCGGAGGGGTCAGATCCTACGAGCAGTACTTC. Its protein is CASSPGGVRSYEQYF. V usage is TRBV28 and J usage is TRBJ2-7, with D tentatively TRBD2 (6 bases). Between the trimmed V and J ends, which lost 5 bases and 1 base, there was a span of 15 bases. The CDR3 runs to 15 residues. Germline CDR1 MDHEN, CDR2 SYDVKM.

This chain joins TRBV27 and TRBJ2-5; TRBD2 agrees at 8 bases. V was pared by 3 bases and J by 7 bases, with 10 bases of the junction left unmatched. Germline CDR1 reads MNHEY; CDR2 reads SMNVEV (reference sequence). The CDR3 covers 15 residues. CDR3 nucleotides: TGTGCCAGCAGTTTGGACAGCGGGGGCTCGGGGACCCAGTACTTC. It translates to CASSLDSGGSGTQYF.

The table lists this clone with a count of one. The rearrangement links TRBV7-3 to TRBJ2-6; no firm D call. The CDR3 totals 16 residues. Trimming left V 5 bases short and J 1 base short, with 12 bases between. Germline values: CDR1 SGHTA, CDR2 FQGTGA. The CDR3: CASSPSSGSGANVLTF. The CDR3 bases are TGTGCCAGCAGCCCCTCATCAGGATCTGGGGCCAACGTCCTGACTTTC.

The V gene is TRBV6-1, the J gene TRBJ2-3; 10 bases align to TRBD2. Germline CDR1 is MNHNS and CDR2 is SASEGT. This CDR3 has 14 residues. V shed 7 bases, J shed 5 bases, and the junction held 6 bases outside the gene matches. DNA for the CDR3: TGTGCCAGCACCCGGACTAGCGGTATAGATACGCAGTATTTT. Its translation is CASTRTSGIDTQYF.

The rearrangement joins TRBV10-3 to TRBJ2-7; D may be TRBD1 (6 bases). Germline CDR1 is ENHRY and CDR2 is SYGVKD. The length of the CDR3 is 16 residues. V shed 0 bases and J shed 1 base, with 13 bases lying between them. CDR3 amino acids: CAISESWGPGSYEQYF. In nucleotides, the CDR3 is TGTGCCATCAGTGAGTCGTGGGGGCCCGGGTCCTACGAGCAGTACTTC.

The V call is TRBV18, the J call TRBJ1-1; the D is unclear. The CDR3 has 14 residues. Trimming took off 6 bases at V and 0 bases at J, with 11 bases between the two ends. In germline, CDR1 is KGHSH, CDR2 LQKENI. The CDR3 DNA is TGTGCCAGCTCGCCCCGGAAGATGAACACTGAAGCTTTCTTT. It yields the protein CASSPRKMNTEAFF.

In the case of this clone: Other DNA sequences from this sample encode an identical CDR3 as well. V is TRBV5-1 and J is TRBJ2-7; D uncertain. CDR1 SGHRS and CDR2 YFSETQ come from the germline V gene. The CDR3 loop spans 12 amino acids. V dropped 0 bases and J dropped 5 bases, with 6 bases sitting between them. The CDR3 is CASSLGGDEQYF. CDR3 DNA: TGCGCCAGCAGCTTGGGTGGGGACGAGCAGTACTTC.

The J gene is TRBJ2-7, the V gene TRBV10-1, with a possible D match to TRBD1 (5 bases). Germline lookup yields CDR1 WNHNN and CDR2 SYGVQD (reference sequence). Trimming left V 5 bases short and J 6 bases short, with 11 bases between. The CDR3 consists of 12 residues. CDR3 protein: CASSRGGGEQYF. In DNA, the CDR3 is TGCGCCAGCAGTAGGGGTGGCGGCGAGCAGTACTTC.

V usage is TRBV9 and J usage is TRBJ2-3; D may correspond to TRBD1 or TRBD2 (5 bases each). Trimming cost V 6 bases and J 2 bases, with 10 bases left between them. This CDR3 is built from 13 residues. CDR1 is SGDLS and CDR2 is YYNGEE in the germline V gene. This chain's CDR3 is CASNRDVTDTQYF. CDR3 coding DNA: TGTGCCAGCAACCGGGACGTCACAGATACGCAGTATTTT.

V is TRBV28 and J is TRBJ1-5; no firm D call. CDR1 and CDR2 (germline): MDHEN, SYDVKM. Trimming took off 4 bases at V and 5 bases at J, with 9 bases between the two ends. This CDR3 has 13 residues. CDR3 amino acids: CASSYYGDQPQHF. The CDR3 DNA reads as TGTGCCAGCAGTTATTATGGAGATCAGCCCCAGCATTTT.

The rearrangement joins TRBV2 to TRBJ2-5; D gene uncertain. The V and J ends lost 4 bases and 4 bases respectively, with 10 bases between them. The CDR3 is 13 residues long. Germline V CDR1 and CDR2: SNHLY, FYNNEI. In DNA form, the CDR3 reads TGTGCCAGCAGTGGGGAAGGTGGAGAGACCCAGTACTTC. This translates into CASSGEGGETQYF. The full variable domain, its missing parts supplied by reference TRBV2 and TRBJ2-5, is EPEVTQTPSHQVTQMGQEVILRCVPISNHLYFYWYRQILGQKVEFLVSFYNNEISEKSEIFDDQFSVERPDGSNFTLKIRSTKLEDSAMYFCASSGEGGETQYFGPGTRLLVL.

The gene calls are TRBV7-2 and TRBJ2-1, with a weak D call TRBD2 (6 bases). The V gene's germline CDR1 is SGHTA and CDR2 FQGNSA. The V end lost 5 bases, the J end lost 9 bases, and 17 bases lay between the germline ends. The CDR3 loop spans 14 amino acids. In DNA, the CDR3 is TGTGCCAGCAGCAAATGGACTACCACGGGTGAGCAGTTCTTC. It specifies CASSKWTTTGEQFF.

As DNA, the CDR3 is TGTGCCAGCAGCCAGCAGGGGAGAACTAATGAAAAACTGTTTTTT. This translates into CASSQQGRTNEKLFF. The V and J genes are TRBV5-4 and TRBJ1-4, with D tentatively TRBD1 (6 bases). Germline assignment: CDR1 SGHNT and CDR2 YYREEE (reference sequence). V shed 4 bases and J shed 1 base, with 11 bases lying between them. This CDR3 spans 15 amino acids.

The V call is TRBV4-2, the J call TRBJ2-5; 12 nucleotides align to TRBD2. Germline CDR1 LGHNA, CDR2 YNFKEQ. Losses at the gene ends were 2 bases for V and 5 bases for J; bases not matched to a gene: 6. The CDR3 extends over 16 amino acids. The CDR3 loop is CASSQISGTSGETQYF. The CDR3 DNA reads TGTGCCAGCAGCCAAATATCCGGGACTAGCGGGGAGACCCAGTACTTC.

The chain joins TRBV9 to TRBJ2-3, with D uncertain. V was shortened by 5 bases and J by 2 bases, with 3 bases between the two germline ends. The CDR3 loop spans 11 amino acids. The germline V gene encodes CDR1 SGDLS and CDR2 YYNGEE. This chain's CDR3 is CASSDTDTQYF. The CDR3 coding sequence is TGTGCCAGCAGTGACACAGATACGCAGTATTTT.

Notes on this clone: Its ends do not fully match the called genes, so a read error is possible. The CDR3 region has the DNA TGCGCCAGCAGCGACTCCTACGGGCAGTACTTC. Translated, it gives CASSDSYGQYF. The J gene is TRBJ2-7, the V gene TRBV5-1; D unresolved. This CDR3 is 11 amino acids long. The germline V gene encodes CDR1 SGHRS and CDR2 YFSETQ.

Notes on this clone: Relative to the germline gene, one junction end is altered; a read error may explain this. V is TRBV4-1 and J is TRBJ1-5, with D maybe TRBD1 (5 bases). The CDR3 length is 15 residues. Germline-derived CDR1 and CDR2 are MGHRA and YSYEKL. The CDR3 reads CASSQFDSSDQPQHF. CDR3 bases: TGCGCCAGCAGCCAATTTGACAGTAGCGATCAGCCCCAGCATTTT.

The V and J genes are TRBV5-1 and TRBJ1-1, with D unclear. The germline gives CDR1 SGHRS, CDR2 YFSETQ. CDR3 length: 16 amino acids. The V and J ends lost 0 bases and 0 bases respectively, with 12 bases between them. The CDR3 DNA sequence: TGCGCCAGCAGCTTGGTCTGGGGAGGCGTGAACACTGAAGCTTTCTTT. It encodes CASSLVWGGVNTEAFF.

This sequence joins TRBV5-5 and TRBJ2-7, with TRBD1 identical over 7 bases. V was pared by 4 bases and J by 1 base, with 8 bases of the junction left unmatched. The CDR3 is 15 residues long. Per the germline V gene, CDR1 is SGHKS and CDR2 is YYEKEE (reference sequence). CDR3 coding DNA: TGTGCCAGCAGCGGCGTCCGACAGGGATCCTACGAGCAGTACTTC. It codes for CASSGVRQGSYEQYF.

This chain joins TRBV4-2 and TRBJ2-7, with no clear D. Germline assignment: CDR1 LGHNA and CDR2 YNFKEQ. Deletions cut 0 bases from V and 2 bases from J, with 11 bases between. CDR3 length: 15 amino acids. The CDR3 loop reads CASSQEGSQAYEQYF. The CDR3 bases are TGTGCCAGCAGCCAAGAGGGCAGTCAGGCCTACGAGCAGTACTTC.

The chain joins TRBV5-1 to TRBJ2-1; no definite D call. CDR1 SGHRS and CDR2 YFSETQ come from the germline V gene. This CDR3 comprises 14 residues. V lost 0 bases and J lost 9, with 13 bases in between. CDR3 in DNA: TGCGCCAGCAGCTTGGCCGGCCCCCCGCGTGAGCAGTTCTTC. Its protein is CASSLAGPPREQFF.

V is TRBV7-9 and J is TRBJ1-3; D gene uncertain. Trimming took 4 bases from V and 1 from J, leaving 11 bases between them. Germline V gene lookup returns CDR1 SEHNR and CDR2 FQNEAQ (reference sequence). The CDR3 covers 15 residues. The CDR3 region is CASSSYRGSGNTIYF. The CDR3 nucleotides read TGTGCCAGCAGCTCATACCGGGGATCTGGAAACACCATATATTTT.